The present entry profiles one TCR beta chain with its context. Method: immunoSEQ multiplex PCR; TCRdb's copy keeps in-frame clones and lacks some. This sample yields 80,000 to 100,000 clones, of which about 95% are seen a single time; around 0.21% belongs to the top ten. Germline assignment: CDR1 DFQATT and CDR2 SNEGSKA (reference sequence). Trimming removed 6 bases at V and 5 bases at J, with 10 bases between. This CDR3 has 11 amino acids. These data are taken from a study of technical replicates of blood from a handful of donors. The receptor comes from a human donor in good health. The chain combines TRBV20-1 with TRBJ2-5; D gene ambiguous. Sequencing input: T cells isolated from PBMCs. CDR3 amino acids: CSARNIETQYF. Written as DNA, the CDR3 is TGCAGTGCCAGGAATATCGAGACCCAGTACTTC.